This entry features one TCR beta chain sequence. Its cognate antigen has yet to be identified. Base-call qualities are not available, and no considerably larger clone is one nucleotide away. The roughly 42 donors, aged roughly 6 to 95 years, were systemically healthy Caucasian individuals from Russia. About 9.1 milliliters of peripheral blood were collected from each donor into EDTA-treated Vacutainer tubes. Ficoll-Paque density-gradient centrifugation was used to isolate PBMCs, with at least 6 million per sample. Total RNA, at least 5 micrograms per sample, was extracted from PBMCs with Trizol reagent. For every donor, an aliquot of PBMCs went through flow cytometry to measure the percentages of naive CD45RAhigh/CD27high T cells. The library relied on 5' RACE. TCRdb names Illumina HiSeq 2500 as the instrument used. A second PCR of roughly 7 to 11 cycles was performed with a sample-barcoded 5' primer and a J-beta primer mix. A template-switch 5' adaptor carrying 12 random nucleotides introduced a unique molecular identifier onto each TCR beta cDNA molecule. At least 2.5 million CDR3-containing paired-end reads were obtained from each sample. All of the RNA was converted into first-strand cDNA using the Mint cDNA synthesis kit, with a TRBC-specific oligonucleotide serving as the primer. Following uracil-DNA glycosylase treatment, a first 18-cycle PCR with universal primers M1SS and BC2_uni_R was performed on all cDNA. Processing in the source paper ran as follows. Each sample was normalized by randomly selecting 1 million high-quality reads, each carrying a distinct molecular identifier. Instead of being binned into consensus sequences, reads that shared molecular identifiers were thrown out. MiTCR, set to a Q25 quality threshold and the strictest error-elimination algorithm, was used for CDR3 identification, clonotype clustering and error correction. A nonparametric unseen species model with Euler transformation was used to estimate lower-bound total TCR beta diversity. TCRdb redid the processing of the public reads, applying fastp at Q25 and MiXCR, and retained in-frame beta chains. Entries that share a CDR3 protein sequence are merged under the most common genes and DNA. The V and J calls, along with clone size, are taken from TCRdb and not from the paper's own processing. This sample is represented by 800,000 or so distinct CDR3 sequences; around 62% of them were singletons. Approximately 30% of the sample lies in the top ten.

This entry comes from a study of blood T cells in healthy people across ages (dated by TCRdb to about 2015). With regard to the full study: In model experiments, template switching captured about one uniquely barcoded TCR beta cDNA molecule for every two T cells. Age-related changes in TCR beta repertoire diversity were measured in the study by deep sequencing normalized with unique cDNA molecular identifiers. The donors were divided into four age groups: young (average around 17 years), middle-aged (approximately 39), aged (62) and long-lived (approximately 74). To avoid experimental bias, donors of different ages were randomly spread across the sequencing lanes. The study analyzed two additional independent replicas of 1 million unique cDNA reads from the same blood draw for two donors, one aged 18 to 30 and one aged 80 or older. The research as a whole found: Observed TCR beta diversity correlated strongly with the percentage of naive T cells measured by flow cytometry. Because profiling used bulk unsorted PBMCs, naive and antigen-experienced compartments could not be compared conclusively. Observed TCR beta diversity per million T cells fell roughly linearly with age, and a significant reduction was already apparent by age around 39. Compared with the aged group, the long-lived group had more naive CD4+ T cells, fewer expanded clones and increased TCR diversity, a pattern suggesting age selection. The CMV infection status of donors was not known, potentially confounding age-related changes in expanded clonotypes. Total diversity estimates from one million sequenced T cells were considered lower bounds and underestimates.

Germline trimming amounts to 1 base on V and 11 bases on J, with 7 as the count of junction bases outside the gene matches. The CDR3, from cysteine to phenylalanine, totals 12 residues. Kept here is only the CDR3 DNA, which spans 36 bases and is read in frame from base 1. The CDR1 and CDR2 encoded by the germline V gene (reference sequence) are DFQATT and SNEGSKA. This TCR derives from a man aged 25-45 years in good health. The source material was blood. The chain is encoded by TRBV20-1 joined to TRBJ2-5, with 7 junctional bases fitting TRBD2. The CDR3 region reads CSARVRENEQYF. The DNA is as follows: TGCAGTGCTAGAGTGCGGGAGAATGAGCAGTACTTC.